This section outlines one T cell receptor beta chain sequence together with its context. The antigen is not known. This entry comes from a study of T cell responses to AZD1222 COVID-19 vaccine. Study outcomes and limitations: The study found Spike-specific TCR breadth and depth rose after two AZD1222 doses. Spike was spanned by vaccine-associated CD4 TCRs, with dominance at 160-218 and 743-854. Donors were largely white British and mainly female; clonal diversity was possibly underestimated.

The V and J ends lost 3 bases and 6 bases, in that order; junction bases with no gene match: 11. Germline CDR1 and CDR2: SGHNT and YYREEE (reference sequence). This CDR3 region has 16 residues. TCRdb keeps only in-frame clones here, not all; method: immunoSEQ multiplex PCR. The sample lists about 120,000 clones, around 88% occurring once. This sequence originates from an adult in good health. The input for sequencing was peripheral blood, taken on day 0 of AZD1222 vaccination. This chain joins TRBV5-4 and TRBJ2-1; 8 positions match TRBD2. CDR3 sequence reads: CASSSPLAGGRNEQFF. Here the CDR3 DNA reads TGTGCCAGCAGCTCCCCATTGGCGGGGGGTCGCAATGAGCAGTTCTTC.